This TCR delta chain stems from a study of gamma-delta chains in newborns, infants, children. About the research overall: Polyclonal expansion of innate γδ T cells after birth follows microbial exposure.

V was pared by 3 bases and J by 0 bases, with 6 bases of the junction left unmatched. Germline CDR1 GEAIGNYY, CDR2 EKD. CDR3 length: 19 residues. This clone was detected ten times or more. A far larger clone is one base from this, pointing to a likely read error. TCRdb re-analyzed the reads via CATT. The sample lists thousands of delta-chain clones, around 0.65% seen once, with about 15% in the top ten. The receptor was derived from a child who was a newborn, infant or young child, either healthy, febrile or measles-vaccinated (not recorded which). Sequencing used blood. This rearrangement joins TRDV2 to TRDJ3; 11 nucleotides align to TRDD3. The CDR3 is CACDAVLGDSSWDTRQMFF. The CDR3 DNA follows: TGTGCCTGTGACGCCGTACTGGGGGATAGCTCCTGGGACACCCGACAGATGTTTTTC.